This TCR beta chain was found in a study of technical replicates of blood from several donors. This CDR3 has 16 amino acids. Germline assignment: CDR1 SGHTA and CDR2 FQGNSA. After removal of 5 bases from V and 0 bases from J, the junction contained 10 bases not matched to a gene. Generated by immunoSEQ multiplex PCR, the TCRdb table keeps only in-frame clones and is missing some. The data contain around 80,000 clones, about 89% of them singletons. The sequenced material came from T cells isolated from PBMCs. The genes are TRBV7-2 and TRBJ2-7, with 7 bases that match TRBD2. This receptor was identified in a human donor in good health. The CDR3 coding sequence is TGTGCCAGCAGCCCCCAAGGGGCGGGAGTCTCCTACGAGCAGTACTTC. Translated: CASSPQGAGVSYEQYF.